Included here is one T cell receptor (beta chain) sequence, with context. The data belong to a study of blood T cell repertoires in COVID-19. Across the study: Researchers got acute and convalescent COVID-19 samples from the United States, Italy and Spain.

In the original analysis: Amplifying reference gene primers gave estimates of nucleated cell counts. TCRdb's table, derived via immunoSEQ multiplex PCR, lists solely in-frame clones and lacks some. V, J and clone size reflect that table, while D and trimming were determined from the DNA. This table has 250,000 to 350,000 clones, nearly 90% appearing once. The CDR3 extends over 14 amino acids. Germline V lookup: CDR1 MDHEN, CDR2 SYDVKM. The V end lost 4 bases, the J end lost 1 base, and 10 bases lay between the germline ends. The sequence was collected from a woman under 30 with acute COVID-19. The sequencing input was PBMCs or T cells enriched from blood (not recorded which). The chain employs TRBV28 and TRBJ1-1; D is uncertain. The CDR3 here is CASSSLGRNTEAFF. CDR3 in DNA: TGTGCCAGCAGTTCCCTGGGGAGGAACACTGAAGCTTTCTTT.